This TCR beta chain was found in a study of T cell repertoires and Cas9 in healthy adults (dated by TCRdb to 2017 to 2018). Study-wide context: Multi-effector potency, cytotoxicity and lineage determination within the CD4 and CD8 compartments were characterized for SpCas9-reactive T cells. This study looked at whether people already carry T cell immunity to the Streptococcus pyogenes Cas9 nuclease (SpCas9), the enzyme used in CRISPR gene editing. Here is what the overall study found, with its caveats: SpCas9-reactive regulatory T cells were reported to mitigate proliferation and function of SpCas9-reactive effector T cells in vitro.

Healthy humans served as the donors. Library prep was done by the immunoSEQ multiplex PCR assay. The immuneACCESS repertoire file appears here via TCRdb, limited to in-frame rearrangements. These files lack a portion of the clones; in checked studies, under half of the deficit traces to unresolved V genes, and the cause of the others is not known. This sample is represented by around 15,000 clones; approximately 88% of them were singletons. The ten largest account for over 2% of the sample. This clone was seen once. This receptor's antigen is unknown. Base-call qualities are not available, and no considerably larger clone is one nucleotide away. The CDR3 holds 15 amino acids from the cysteine to the phenylalanine. The read is trimmed to its CDR3 DNA, 45 bases read in frame from base 1. Germline trimming amounts to 6 bases on V and 4 bases on J, with 9 as the count of junction bases outside the gene matches. The germline V gene (reference sequence) provides CDR1 LNHDA and CDR2 SQIVND.

The source of this sequence is a human donor in good health. Sequencing input: Tregs (CD4+, CD25+, CD127-, CD137-, CD154-) from PBMCs; culture status not recorded. Here the chain combines TRBV19 and TRBJ1-2; 9 nucleotides in the junction match TRBD1. The DNA is as follows: TGTGCCAGTAGGATGAGGGACAGGGACCTCTATGGCTACACCTTC. It encodes CASRMRDRDLYGYTF.